Following are 5 T cell receptor beta chains from one sample sequenced in a study of T cell repertoires in ileal Crohn's disease. Clones were read by immunoSEQ multiplex PCR, and TCRdb kept only the in-frame ones, dropping some. The repertoire holds about 4,500 clones, with around 74% as singletons. Source material: ileal tissue. These receptors were collected from an adult with Crohn's disease.

The V call is TRBV6-6, the J call TRBJ2-7; the D gene is possibly TRBD1 (6 bases). The V end was cut by 9 bases, the J end by 2 bases, with 11 bases between. This CDR3 is 12 amino acids long. Germline loops: CDR1 MNHNY, CDR2 SVGAGI (reference sequence). CDR3 nucleotides: TGTGCCAGTAGGACAGTGCCCTACGAGCAGTACTTC. It is translated as CASRTVPYEQYF.

J is TRBJ1-6 and V is TRBV28; D is perhaps TRBD1 (6 bases). Per germline, CDR1 MDHEN and CDR2 SYDVKM. The CDR3 has 14 amino acids. Trimming pared 2 bases from V and 4 bases from J, leaving 6 bases between. CDR3 sequence reads: CASSLQGYNSPLHF. CDR3 sequence (DNA): TGTGCCAGCAGTTTACAGGGGTATAATTCACCCCTCCACTTT.

This chain links TRBV28 with TRBJ1-2; 7 bases map to TRBD1. V trimming: 10 bases; J trimming: 8 bases; junction bases outside the gene matches: 10. In germline, CDR1 is MDHEN, CDR2 SYDVKM. The CDR3 is 12 amino acids. CDR3 DNA sequence: TGTGCCACCGGAAGACAGGGCCGGGGCTACACCTTC. Protein sequence: CATGRQGRGYTF.

J is TRBJ2-1 and V is TRBV13, with D possibly being TRBD1 (6 bases). This CDR3 has 16 residues. V was trimmed by 0 bases and J by 7 bases, leaving 16 bases between them. Germline loops: CDR1 PRHDT, CDR2 FYEKMQ (reference sequence). CDR3 loop: CASSLGRTVPRNEQFF. CDR3 nucleotides: TGTGCCAGCAGCTTAGGACGGACAGTCCCTAGAAATGAGCAGTTCTTC.

This clone has a single count. J is TRBJ1-2 and V is TRBV7-9; a possible D gene is TRBD1 (6 bases). V was clipped by 1 base and J by 5 bases, with 11 bases between them. The CDR3 contains 14 residues. Germline V gene sequence: CDR1 SEHNR, CDR2 FQNEAQ (reference sequence). CDR3 region: CASSLGGGFYGYTF. The CDR3 region has the DNA TGTGCCAGCAGCTTAGGAGGGGGTTTTTATGGCTACACCTTC.